Listed below are T cell receptor beta chains from one sample, sequenced in a study of blood T cell repertoires in COVID-19. Clones were sequenced by immunoSEQ multiplex PCR, and TCRdb holds only the in-frame ones, with some missing. The table lists 25,000 to 30,000 clones, 85% of them singletons. Sequencing used peripheral blood. Receptors originate from a human donor in a cohort sampled during active COVID-19. The CDR3 runs from the conserved cysteine through the conserved F or W.

TRBJ1-2 16 TRBV13 CASSLESGRDGYGYTF
TRBJ2-3 15 TRBV27 CASSADRGPTDTQYF
TRBJ2-3 17 TRBV10-3 CAISERIRGGRPDTQYF
TRBJ2-1 15 TRBV7-9 CASSPSGGSYNEQFF
TRBJ2-3 17 TRBV2 CASTFFGTESSTDTQYF
TRBJ2-2 17 TRBV15 CATSRGLAGVNTGELFF
TRBJ2-2 16 TRBV7-8 CASSFRQAPNTGELFF
TRBJ1-4 17 TRBV5-1 CASSFVIAGDGSEKLFF
TRBJ2-1 15 TRBV30 CAWSDLTVQYNEQFF
TRBJ2-3 14 TRBV6-5 CTCRLAGSTDTQYF
TRBJ2-3 15 TRBV27 CASREQSASTDTQYF
TRBJ1-1 15 TRBV4-3 CASSQDRRGYTEAFF
TRBJ1-1 13 TRBV6-5 CASSLTMNTEAFF
TRBJ1-3 15 TRBV2 CASLRGPISGNTIYF
TRBJ2-7 15 TRBV7-2 CASSLAGQGNHEQYF
TRBJ2-2 18 TRBV6-2/TRBV6-3 CASSYPETSVINTGELFF
TRBJ1-1 16 TRBV15 CATSRDSLNRATEAFF
TRBJ2-2 17 TRBV25-1 CASSETVAYPNTGELFF
TRBJ1-2 10 TRBV20-1 CSGIHNGYTF